This entry lists 20 T cell receptor beta chains sequenced from one sample in a study of T cells in Graves' hyperthyroidism and ophthalmopathy. The source material, RNA transcripts, was used to amplify TCR beta CDR3 regions. The TCR CDR3 was amplified in a first-round RT-PCR using the HTBI primer set. One entry per CDR3 protein, called by TCRdb with MiXCR from the multiplex PCR reads. The sample lists under 300,000 distinct CDR3 sequences, about an eighth seen once, with 7% to 9% in the top ten. Sequencing used blood. Receptors originate from a woman in her forties with Graves' hyperthyroidism.

This chain links TRBV7-9 with TRBJ1-3; D is ambiguous. The V and J ends lost 5 bases and 9 bases respectively, with 11 bases between them. This CDR3 region has 12 residues. Germline CDR1 is SEHNR and CDR2 is FQNEAQ (reference sequence). In DNA form, the CDR3 reads TGTGCCAGCAGCGCGCAGTTGGGCACCATATATTTT. Its protein is CASSAQLGTIYF.

This clonotype was seen only a few times. The CDR3 loop is CASSPGVTNTEAFF. For the CDR3, the DNA is TGTGCCAGCAGCCCGGGAGTTACGAACACTGAAGCTTTCTTT. The rearrangement uses TRBV14 and TRBJ1-1; D gene uncertain. The V and J ends lost 4 bases and 1 base respectively, with 10 bases between them. The CDR3 runs 14 residues. Germline V gene lookup returns CDR1 SGHDN and CDR2 FVKESK.

The CDR3 DNA is TGTGCCAGCTCCCACGGGGAGGGCCCATCGGGTGAGCAGTTCTTC. It yields the protein CASSHGEGPSGEQFF. The chain couples TRBV19 to TRBJ2-1; 7 positions agree with TRBD2. V dropped 9 bases and J dropped 9; count of bases not matched to a gene: 17. The CDR3 extends over 15 amino acids. Germline assignment: CDR1 LNHDA and CDR2 SQIVND (reference sequence).

This chain uses TRBV19 with TRBJ2-1, with D perhaps being TRBD1 or TRBD2 (5 bases each). Germline V lookup: CDR1 LNHDA, CDR2 SQIVND (reference sequence). The CDR3 is 13 amino acids. Trimming left V 4 bases short and J 3 bases short, with 7 bases between. This CDR3 is CASSRGIYNEQFF. DNA of the CDR3: TGTGCCAGTAGTAGGGGGATCTACAATGAGCAGTTCTTC.

About this clonotype itself: This may stem from a read error, because a much larger clone lies one nucleotide away. The V call is TRBV20-1, the J call TRBJ2-7, with D perhaps TRBD2 (6 bases). CDR1 and CDR2 from the germline V gene are DFQATT and SNEGSKA (reference sequence). CDR3 length equals 13 residues. The CDR3 region has the DNA TGCAGTGCCAAAATGGGCGGGAACTACGGGCAGTACTTC. It codes for CSAKMGGNYGQYF.

This clonotype appeared many times. The V and J genes are TRBV6-1 and TRBJ1-5, with D maybe TRBD1 (5 bases). The CDR3 consists of 14 residues. CDR1 and CDR2 from the germline V gene are MNHNS and SASEGT. Trimming cost V 3 bases and J 7 bases, with 13 bases left between them. The CDR3 DNA reads TGTGCCAGCAGTGACCCAGGGTCTATGCAGCCCCAGCATTTT. This codes for CASSDPGSMQPQHF.

This clonotype was counted at least ten times. This chain joins TRBV20-1 and TRBJ2-1, with 8 bases aligning to TRBD2. The trim removed 1 base at V and 9 bases at J, leaving 11 bases unmatched. The CDR3 is made up of 15 amino acids. From germline, CDR1 is DFQATT and CDR2 SNEGSKA (reference sequence). The CDR3 coding sequence is TGCAGTGCTAGAGGAATAGGGGCGGGAGGCGGTGAGCAGTTCTTC. It yields the protein CSARGIGAGGGEQFF.

CDR3 in DNA: TGTGCCAGTAGTGGACTAGCGGGAACACAAGAGACCCAGTACTTC. Translating gives CASSGLAGTQETQYF. This sequence joins TRBV19 and TRBJ2-5, with 12 bases aligning to TRBD2. V lost 5 bases, J lost 2 bases, and 3 bases stayed unmatched. Germline CDR1 LNHDA, CDR2 SQIVND (reference sequence). The CDR3 is made up of 15 amino acids.

As for this clonotype: This could be a read error, since a much larger clone is one nucleotide away. The chain links TRBV29-1 to TRBJ1-1, with a weak D call TRBD1 (6 bases). The length of the CDR3 is 14 residues. The V gene's germline CDR1 is SQVTM and CDR2 ANQGSEA. V lost 7 bases, J lost 1 base, and 16 bases lay in between. In nucleotides, the CDR3 is TGCAGCGCTGGTAGGACAGTGTCGAACACTGAAGCTTTCTTT. Amino acids: CSAGRTVSNTEAFF.

CDR3 in DNA: TGTGCCAGCAGTCGATCCGGGACAGGGGACACTGAAGCTTTCTTT. Translating gives CASSRSGTGDTEAFF. The chain recombines TRBV12-3 or TRBV12-4 with TRBJ1-1; TRBD1 matches 10 bases. V dropped 5 bases and J dropped 3; count of bases not matched to a gene: 6. The CDR3 extends over 15 amino acids.

This clonotype showed up many times. The chain links TRBV12-3 or TRBV12-4 to TRBJ2-7; 10 bases are shared with TRBD2. The CDR3 covers 16 residues. V lost 5 bases, J lost 2 bases, and 9 bases stayed unmatched. The CDR3 sequence: CASSPQNLAGAYEQYF. Here the CDR3 DNA reads TGTGCCAGCAGTCCCCAAAACCTAGCGGGGGCCTACGAGCAGTACTTC.

This clonotype has a count of ten or more. The chain has TRBV12-3 or TRBV12-4 and TRBJ2-1; a weak D match, TRBD1 (6 bases). V lost 2 bases, J lost 13 bases, and 18 bases lay in between. The CDR3 covers 14 residues. CDR3 loop: CASSLSNREIVQFF. As DNA, the CDR3 is TGTGCCAGCAGTTTATCCAACAGGGAGATCGTACAGTTCTTC.

This clonotype was seen a handful of times. The chain uses TRBV3-1 and TRBJ2-7; tentative D call: TRBD2 (5 bases). CDR3 length equals 14 residues. Germline CDR1 and CDR2: LGHDT and YNNKEL (reference sequence). V was trimmed by 4 bases and J by 7 bases, leaving 17 bases between them. The CDR3 region is CASSRNGVVGEQYF. DNA for the CDR3: TGTGCCAGCAGCCGAAACGGGGTGGTAGGTGAGCAGTACTTC.

This clonotype showed up many times. The V and J genes are TRBV29-1 and TRBJ2-7, with TRBD2 matching 9 bases. With 4 bases clipped from V and 3 bases from J, the junction kept 4 bases outside the gene matches. CDR1 is SQVTM and CDR2 is ANQGSEA in the germline V gene. This CDR3 spans 13 amino acids. The CDR3 DNA reads as TGCAGCGTTGTACCTAGCGGGATCTACGAGCAGTACTTC. Translating it yields CSVVPSGIYEQYF.

This clonotype has ten or more counts. The J gene is TRBJ2-1, the V gene TRBV27, with a tentative D call TRBD1 (6 bases). Germline loops: CDR1 MNHEY, CDR2 SMNVEV (reference sequence). Trimming removed 2 bases from V and 7 bases from J, with 15 bases in between. The CDR3 loop spans 15 amino acids. The CDR3 reads CASSLLLGQPNEQFF. The DNA for the CDR3 is TGTGCCAGCAGTTTACTTTTGGGACAACCAAATGAGCAGTTCTTC.

This chain connects TRBV3-1 to TRBJ2-5, with D hard to call. This CDR3 comprises 14 residues. Germline V gene data show CDR1 as LGHDT and CDR2 as YNNKEL (reference sequence). V was clipped by 4 bases and J by 4 bases, with 13 bases between them. The DNA of the CDR3 is TGTGCCAGCAGCCCTAAAATTAGTCGAGAGACCCAGTACTTC. Its translation is CASSPKISRETQYF.

The table lists this clonotype with a few counts. CDR3 coding DNA: TGTGCCAGCAGCGTAGCTTTGCAGCGCACCTACAATGAGCAGTTCTTC. This translates into CASSVALQRTYNEQFF. V and J are TRBV9 and TRBJ2-1; D is unclear. Trimming took off 0 bases at V and 2 bases at J, with 12 bases between the two ends. CDR3 length equals 16 residues. Germline CDR1 reads SGDLS; CDR2 reads YYNGEE.

Many counts were recorded for this clonotype. J is TRBJ2-1 and V is TRBV10-3; D unclear. CDR1 ENHRY and CDR2 SYGVKD come from the germline V gene. The CDR3 sequence is 13 residues long. V lost 2 bases to trimming and J lost 8 bases, with 10 bases between them. DNA of the CDR3: TGTGCCATCAGTGAGGAGGTAAACTATGAGCAGTTCTTC. The encoded protein is CAISEEVNYEQFF.

This clonotype was detected a few times. This rearrangement joins TRBV6-1 to TRBJ2-2; no firm D call. V dropped 5 bases and J dropped 3 bases, with 10 bases sitting between them. This CDR3 comprises 14 residues. Germline loops: CDR1 MNHNS, CDR2 SASEGT. The CDR3 reads CASSLVRDTGELFF. DNA for the CDR3: TGTGCCAGCAGTCTCGTAAGGGACACCGGGGAGCTGTTTTTT.

This clonotype came up many times. V usage is TRBV5-4 and J usage is TRBJ2-1; D possibly corresponds to TRBD1 (5 bases). The ends were cut back, 9 bases at V and 6 bases at J, with 13 bases in the middle. CDR3 length equals 12 residues. In germline, CDR1 is SGHNT, CDR2 YYREEE (reference sequence). CDR3 coding DNA: TGTGCCACCCAGTTAAGGGGCAATGAGCAGTTCTTC. Translated: CATQLRGNEQFF.